Below are 16 T cell receptor beta chains sequenced from a single sample in a study of blood T cell repertoires in COVID-19. Libraries were prepared by immunoSEQ multiplex PCR; TCRdb keeps only in-frame clonotypes and omits some of them. The sample comprises tens of thousands of clones, roughly 80% of which are singletons, and more than 6% rests with the top ten. Sequencing was performed on peripheral blood. Source of these receptors: a man aged 70-80 years with COVID-19, enrolled during active disease.

The chain employs TRBV30 and TRBJ1-1; D gene uncertain. The CDR3 spans 14 residues. Germline assignment: CDR1 GTSNPN and CDR2 SVGIG (reference sequence). The V end lost 3 bases, the J end lost 0 bases, and 11 bases lay between the germline ends. The CDR3, as DNA: TGTGCCTGGAGGGTGGTCAGTTTGAACACTGAAGCTTTCTTT. It specifies CAWRVVSLNTEAFF.

The chain combines TRBV5-4 with TRBJ2-1, with D possibly TRBD1 on 6 matching bases. The CDR3 runs 16 residues. CDR1 and CDR2 (germline): SGHNT, YYREEE (reference sequence). V was trimmed by 4 bases and J by 0 bases, leaving 14 bases between them. The CDR3 protein is CASSGGPLSSYNEQFF. In DNA form, the CDR3 reads TGTGCCAGCAGCGGGGGCCCATTGAGCTCCTACAATGAGCAGTTCTTC. Combining the CDR3 with reference TRBV5-4 and TRBJ2-1 gives the whole variable domain ETGVTQSPTHLIKTRGQQVTLRCSSQSGHNTVSWYQQALGQGPQFIFQYYREEENGRGNFPPRFSGLQFPNYSSELNVNALELDDSALYLCASSGGPLSSYNEQFFGPGTRLTVL.

The V call is TRBV7-2, the J call TRBJ2-5; TRBD2 aligns across 10 bases. Per the germline V gene, CDR1 is SGHTA and CDR2 is FQGNSA. This CDR3 is built from 16 residues. J lost 3 bases, V lost 2 bases, and 6 bases had no gene match. The CDR3 loop is CASSLNSGRNKETQYF. The CDR3 region has the DNA TGTGCCAGCAGCTTAAATAGCGGGAGGAATAAAGAGACCCAGTACTTC.

The gene calls are TRBV19 and TRBJ2-4; 11 nucleotides line up with TRBD2. V shed 3 bases, J shed 0 bases, and the junction held 13 bases outside the gene matches. The germline V gene encodes CDR1 LNHDA and CDR2 SQIVND (reference sequence). This CDR3 has 20 amino acids. In DNA, the CDR3 is TGTGCCAGTAGTATGAGATCTAGCGGGGGGAACCCTGGAGCCAAAAACATTCAGTACTTC. This gives the protein CASSMRSSGGNPGAKNIQYF.

V is TRBV3-1 (or the pseudogene TRBV3-2) and J is TRBJ2-3; 14 bases match TRBD2. The ends lost 4 bases at V and 5 bases at J; junction bases unmatched: 5. Germline V CDR1 and CDR2: LGHDT, YNNKEL (reference sequence). The length of the CDR3 is 16 residues. The DNA of the CDR3 is TGTGCCAGCAGCCCCCGGACTAGCGGGAGGAAAGATACGCAGTATTTT. It specifies CASSPRTSGRKDTQYF.

This chain joins TRBV6-5 and TRBJ1-2, with D possibly TRBD1 on 5 matching bases. Germline CDR1 and CDR2: MNHEY and SVGAGI. This CDR3 is built from 14 residues. V was shortened by 5 bases and J by 3 bases, with 13 bases between the two germline ends. The CDR3 DNA follows: TGTGCCAGCAGTCCTTCCGACAGATACTATGGCTACACCTTC. Its protein product is CASSPSDRYYGYTF.

The chain uses TRBV19 and TRBJ2-2; TRBD2 matches 10 bases. The CDR3 has 17 amino acids. Unmatched junction bases numbered 16, after V lost 8 bases and J lost 7 bases. Germline values: CDR1 LNHDA, CDR2 SQIVND (reference sequence). The CDR3, as DNA: TGTGCCAGTGATGGTTCCGGGACTAGCGCCTTCAGCGGGGAGCTGTTTTTT. This gives the protein CASDGSGTSAFSGELFF. Using reference TRBV19 and TRBJ2-2 for the parts outside the CDR3, the full variable domain is DGGITQSPKYLFRKEGQNVTLSCEQNLNHDAMYWYRQDPGQGLRLIYYSQIVNDFQKGDIAEGYSVSREKKESFPLTVTSAQKNPTAFYLCASDGSGTSAFSGELFFGEGSRLTVL.

The chain joins TRBV19 to TRBJ2-2; TRBD2 aligns across 8 bases. The CDR3 sequence is 15 residues long. J lost 3 bases, V lost 10 bases, and 10 bases had no gene match. From germline, CDR1 is LNHDA and CDR2 SQIVND (reference sequence). The CDR3 loop reads CATRGALIYTGELFF. CDR3 DNA sequence: TGTGCCACGCGGGGGGCTCTTATTTACACCGGGGAGCTGTTTTTT.

This clone was detected a few times. The chain uses TRBV30 and TRBJ2-7; 8 positions match TRBD2. Germline assignment: CDR1 GTSNPN and CDR2 SVGIG (reference sequence). V trimming: 5 bases; J trimming: 5 bases; junction bases outside the gene matches: 5. The CDR3 loop spans 12 amino acids. CDR3 sequence reads: CAWGRTSNEQYF. CDR3 nucleotide sequence: TGTGCCTGGGGGCGGACTAGCAACGAGCAGTACTTC.

The chain is built from TRBV5-1 and TRBJ2-3; 9 nucleotides line up with TRBD2. Trimming at V came to 4 bases and at J to 2 bases, leaving 5 bases not matched to a gene. The CDR3 runs to 15 residues. Looked up from germline, CDR1 is SGHRS and CDR2 is YFSETQ. This CDR3 is CASSPVAGVTDTQYF. The CDR3 bases are TGCGCCAGCAGCCCGGTAGCGGGGGTCACAGATACGCAGTATTTT. The whole variable domain, filled in from reference TRBV5-1 and TRBJ2-3, reads KAGVTQTPRYLIKTRGQQVTLSCSPISGHRSVSWYQQTPGQGLQFLFEYFSETQRNKGNFPGRFSGRQFSNSRSEMNVSTLELGDSALYLCASSPVAGVTDTQYFGPGTRLTVL.

In its sample, this clone was seen a few times. The rearrangement uses TRBV6-2 or TRBV6-3 and TRBJ2-1, with 10 nucleotides matching TRBD2. Losses at the gene ends were 7 bases for V and 1 base for J; bases not matched to a gene: 4. The germline gives CDR1 MNHEY, CDR2 SVGEGT. The CDR3 length is 15 residues. CDR3 in DNA: TGTGCCAGCACCCCGGGACTAGCGTCCTACAATGAGCAGTTCTTC. It codes for CASTPGLASYNEQFF.

The sample holds a few counts of this clone. The chain joins TRBV19 to TRBJ1-1, with D tentatively TRBD1 (6 bases). Germline CDR1 is LNHDA and CDR2 is SQIVND (reference sequence). The V and J ends lost 5 bases and 5 bases respectively, with 18 bases between them. This CDR3 contains 15 residues. The DNA of the CDR3 is TGTGCCAGTAGTCGGGTAGACCTGAGGGGGACTGAAGCTTTCTTT. Protein product: CASSRVDLRGTEAFF.

The rearrangement links TRBV27 to TRBJ1-1; 8 bases match TRBD1. This CDR3 region has 14 residues. V gave up 5 bases and J gave up 6 bases; unmatched junction bases: 8. Germline V CDR1 and CDR2: MNHEY, SMNVEV (reference sequence). This CDR3 reads CASSGQGDYAEAFF. CDR3 DNA: TGTGCCAGCAGTGGACAGGGAGATTACGCTGAAGCTTTCTTT.

This clone was seen a few times. V and J are TRBV19 and TRBJ1-1; a possible D gene is TRBD1 (6 bases). The germline V and J ends were trimmed by 4 bases and 5 bases, with 8 bases remaining between them. CDR3 length: 12 residues. Looked up from germline, CDR1 is LNHDA and CDR2 is SQIVND (reference sequence). CDR3 bases: TGTGCCAGTAGTACCACAGGGACTGAAGCTTTCTTT. Protein product: CASSTTGTEAFF.

The genes are TRBV9 and TRBJ1-5; D call uncertain. The V end was cut by 0 bases, the J end by 0 bases, with 4 bases between. The germline CDR1 and CDR2 sequences are SGDLS and YYNGEE. CDR3 length: 14 amino acids. The CDR3 bases are TGTGCCAGCAGCGTAGGCGTTAGCAATCAGCCCCAGCATTTT. It encodes CASSVGVSNQPQHF.

J is TRBJ1-5 and V is TRBV6-5; the match to TRBD1 covers 9 bases. The CDR3 consists of 15 residues. V was pared by 7 bases and J by 6 bases, with 10 bases of the junction left unmatched. Germline V CDR1 and CDR2: MNHEY, SVGAGI. CDR3 sequence: CASNSNRGQGQPQHF. In DNA, the CDR3 is TGTGCCAGCAATTCTAACAGGGGACAGGGTCAGCCCCAGCATTTT.